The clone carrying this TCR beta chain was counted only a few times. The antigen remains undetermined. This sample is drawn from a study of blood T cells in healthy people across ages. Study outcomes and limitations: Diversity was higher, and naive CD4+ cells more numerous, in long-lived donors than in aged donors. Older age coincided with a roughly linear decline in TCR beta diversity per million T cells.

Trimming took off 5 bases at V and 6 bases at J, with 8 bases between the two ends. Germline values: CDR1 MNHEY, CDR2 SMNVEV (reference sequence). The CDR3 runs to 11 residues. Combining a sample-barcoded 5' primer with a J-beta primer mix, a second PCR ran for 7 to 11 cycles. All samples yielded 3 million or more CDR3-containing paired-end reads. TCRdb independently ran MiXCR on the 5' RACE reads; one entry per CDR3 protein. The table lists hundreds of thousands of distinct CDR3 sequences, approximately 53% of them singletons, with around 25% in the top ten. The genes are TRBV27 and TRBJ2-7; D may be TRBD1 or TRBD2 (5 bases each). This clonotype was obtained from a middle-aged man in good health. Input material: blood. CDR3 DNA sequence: TGTGCCAGCAGTATGAGGGGCGAGCAGTACTTC. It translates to CASSMRGEQYF.